A selection of T cell receptor beta chains follows, all from one sample in a study of T-cell reconstitution after alpha-beta-depleted transplantation in children. TCRdb used MiXCR to reprocess the PCR reads, holding one entry per CDR3 protein. Of some 500,000 distinct CDR3 sequences in the sample, approximately 32% were seen once. Sample: PBMCs from the stem cell graft donor, taken from the stem cell graft. These receptors originate from a human donor who donated a stem cell graft to a child with aplastic anemia. CDR3s include the opening cysteine and the closing phenylalanine or tryptophan. D genes are given only for firm matches. Size values are once, few and many counts, or a class for expanded clones, and some rows have none.

CDR3nt: TGTGCCAGCAGTCTCGGGACAGTTGAAGCTTTCTTT
CDR3aa: CASSLGTVEAFF
j_gene: TRBJ1-1
v_gene: TRBV12-3/TRBV12-4
abundance: NA
d_gene: TRBD1

CDR3nt: TGCAGTGCTAGAAGTAGCGGAGCCTACGAGCAGTACTTC
CDR3aa: CSARSSGAYEQYF
j_gene: TRBJ2-7
v_gene: TRBV20-1
abundance: NA
d_gene: NA

CDR3nt: TGCAGCCTCCGTTCGGGGGCCGGCGGGGAGCTGTTTTTT
CDR3aa: CSLRSGAGGELFF
j_gene: TRBJ2-2
v_gene: TRBV29-1
abundance: NA
d_gene: NA

CDR3nt: TGTGCCAGCTCACCTTGGGTTTTTGGTCCCGGGACAGAAAACACTGAAGCTTTCTTT
CDR3aa: CASSPWVFGPGTENTEAFF
j_gene: TRBJ1-1
v_gene: TRBV18
abundance: NA
d_gene: TRBD1

CDR3nt: TGTGCCAGCAGTTGGACAGGCATGAACACTGAAGCTTTCTTT
CDR3aa: CASSWTGMNTEAFF
j_gene: TRBJ1-1
v_gene: TRBV12-3/TRBV12-4
abundance: many
d_gene: TRBD1

CDR3nt: TGCAGTGCTGGGACAGGAAGTTTGAACACTGAAGCTTTCTTT
CDR3aa: CSAGTGSLNTEAFF
j_gene: TRBJ1-1
v_gene: TRBV20-1
abundance: few
d_gene: TRBD1

CDR3nt: TGCGCCAGCAGTCGTGGGCGGACAGCGAACTATGGCTACACCTTC
CDR3aa: CASSRGRTANYGYTF
j_gene: TRBJ1-2
v_gene: TRBV5-1
abundance: NA
d_gene: NA

CDR3nt: TGTGCCAGCAGCGATATAGCTGGGGACACTGAAGCTTTCTTT
CDR3aa: CASSDIAGDTEAFF
j_gene: TRBJ1-1
v_gene: TRBV25-1
abundance: NA
d_gene: NA

CDR3nt: TGTGCCAGCAGTCTAACGGGCAGTAGTAACACTGAAGCTTTCTTT
CDR3aa: CASSLTGSSNTEAFF
j_gene: TRBJ1-1
v_gene: TRBV12-3/TRBV12-4
abundance: once
d_gene: NA

CDR3nt: TGTGCCAGCAGCCAGGGCCCGGCCTTAAACACCGGGGAGCTGTTTTTT
CDR3aa: CASSQGPALNTGELFF
j_gene: TRBJ2-2
v_gene: TRBV6-2/TRBV6-3
abundance: NA
d_gene: NA

CDR3nt: TGTGCCAGCAGCGTAGCGGTGGGCGCGAACACCGGGGAGCTGTTTTTT
CDR3aa: CASSVAVGANTGELFF
j_gene: TRBJ2-2
v_gene: TRBV9
abundance: NA
d_gene: NA

CDR3nt: TGTGCCAGCAGCTTAGGTTACACCGGGGAGCTGTTTTTT
CDR3aa: CASSLGYTGELFF
j_gene: TRBJ2-2
v_gene: TRBV7-2
abundance: few
d_gene: NA

CDR3nt: TGTGCCAGCAGTTTTTCTATTCGGGGGTTCGGCGGCTACACCTTC
CDR3aa: CASSFSIRGFGGYTF
j_gene: TRBJ1-2
v_gene: TRBV12-3/TRBV12-4
abundance: once
d_gene: NA

CDR3nt: TGTGCCAGCAGCTTAGTTCAAGCGGGAATCTACAATGAGCAGTTCTTC
CDR3aa: CASSLVQAGIYNEQFF
j_gene: TRBJ2-1
v_gene: TRBV7-2
abundance: NA
d_gene: TRBD2

CDR3nt: TGCAGCGTTGATGTCCTAGCGGGAGGGAATGAGCAGTTCTTC
CDR3aa: CSVDVLAGGNEQFF
j_gene: TRBJ2-1
v_gene: TRBV29-1
abundance: few
d_gene: TRBD2

CDR3nt: TGCAGTGCTAAAAACCCGGACATTCATAAGGGCTACACCTTC
CDR3aa: CSAKNPDIHKGYTF
j_gene: TRBJ1-2
v_gene: TRBV20-1
abundance: NA
d_gene: NA

CDR3nt: TGCAGTGCTAGAGATACGGAAGCGCGATACAATGAGCAGTTCTTC
CDR3aa: CSARDTEARYNEQFF
j_gene: TRBJ2-1
v_gene: TRBV20-1
abundance: few
d_gene: NA

CDR3nt: TGTGCCAGCAGGAGAAGCGGGACCTCCTACAATGAGCAGTTCTTC
CDR3aa: CASRRSGTSYNEQFF
j_gene: TRBJ2-1
v_gene: TRBV7-8
abundance: NA
d_gene: TRBD2

CDR3nt: TGTGCCAGCAGAGTCCCGACAGGGGGGAGGGGTGAAAAACTGTTTTTT
CDR3aa: CASRVPTGGRGEKLFF
j_gene: TRBJ1-4
v_gene: TRBV28
abundance: once
d_gene: TRBD1

CDR3nt: TGTGCCAGCAGCTTGGGGGGGACTACCTTGAACACCGGGGAGCTGTTTTTT
CDR3aa: CASSLGGTTLNTGELFF
j_gene: TRBJ2-2
v_gene: TRBV5-4
abundance: NA
d_gene: TRBD2

CDR3nt: TGTGCCAGCAGCGCCCGGACTAGCGGGTGGGAGGCCAAAAACATTCAGTACTTC
CDR3aa: CASSARTSGWEAKNIQYF
j_gene: TRBJ2-4
v_gene: TRBV11-2
abundance: few
d_gene: TRBD2

CDR3nt: TGCGCCAGCGGCCCGAGGACTGGAAACTACAATGAGCAGTTCTTC
CDR3aa: CASGPRTGNYNEQFF
j_gene: TRBJ2-1
v_gene: TRBV5-1
abundance: NA
d_gene: NA

CDR3nt: TGTGCCAGCAGCTTAGGCGGCAGACTCAACGGGGAGCTGTTTTTT
CDR3aa: CASSLGGRLNGELFF
j_gene: TRBJ2-2
v_gene: TRBV7-2
abundance: NA
d_gene: NA

CDR3nt: TGTGCCAGCAGTCCCCGGACAGGGAACTATGGCTACACCTTC
CDR3aa: CASSPRTGNYGYTF
j_gene: TRBJ1-2
v_gene: TRBV6-1
abundance: NA
d_gene: TRBD1

CDR3nt: TGTGCCAGCAGTTTAGGGACTAGCGCCTCTGGGGCCAACGTCCTGACTTTC
CDR3aa: CASSLGTSASGANVLTF
j_gene: TRBJ2-6
v_gene: TRBV12-3/TRBV12-4
abundance: NA
d_gene: TRBD2

CDR3nt: TGCAGTGCTGGCCCTTGGGCAGATACGCAGTATTTT
CDR3aa: CSAGPWADTQYF
j_gene: TRBJ2-3
v_gene: TRBV20-1
abundance: few
d_gene: NA

CDR3nt: TGCAGTGCTAACGGCAGGGGGCTATTGAACACTGAAGCTTTCTTT
CDR3aa: CSANGRGLLNTEAFF
j_gene: TRBJ1-1
v_gene: TRBV20-1
abundance: NA
d_gene: TRBD1

CDR3nt: TGTGCCAGCAGCTTAGCCGACAGGGGTGGTAACTATGGCTACACCTTC
CDR3aa: CASSLADRGGNYGYTF
j_gene: TRBJ1-2
v_gene: TRBV7-9
abundance: NA
d_gene: TRBD1

CDR3nt: TGTGCCAGCCATGGGGGTACCGTTTACTCTGGGGCCAACGTCCTGACTTTC
CDR3aa: CASHGGTVYSGANVLTF
j_gene: TRBJ2-6
v_gene: TRBV27
abundance: NA
d_gene: NA

CDR3nt: TGTGCCAGCAGTGTTAGCGGGGGCTACAATGAGCAGTTCTTC
CDR3aa: CASSVSGGYNEQFF
j_gene: TRBJ2-1
v_gene: TRBV12-3/TRBV12-4
abundance: NA
d_gene: TRBD2

CDR3nt: TGTGCCAGCAGTGCGGGGACAGGGTTGGCTGAAGCTTTCTTT
CDR3aa: CASSAGTGLAEAFF
j_gene: TRBJ1-1
v_gene: TRBV6-1
abundance: few
d_gene: TRBD1

CDR3nt: TGTGCCAGCAGTTTATCGAGACCTCTCCTTTCTGGGGCCAACGTCCTGACTTTC
CDR3aa: CASSLSRPLLSGANVLTF
j_gene: TRBJ2-6
v_gene: TRBV27
abundance: NA
d_gene: NA

CDR3nt: TGCGCCAGCAGCTGGGGACAGGGACTGAACACTGAAGCTTTCTTT
CDR3aa: CASSWGQGLNTEAFF
j_gene: TRBJ1-1
v_gene: TRBV5-1
abundance: NA
d_gene: TRBD1

CDR3nt: TGCAGTGCTAGAACAGGGAGTCCGCCCCAGCATTTT
CDR3aa: CSARTGSPPQHF
j_gene: TRBJ1-5
v_gene: TRBV20-1
abundance: few
d_gene: NA

CDR3nt: TGTGCCAGCTCACCCCGGGACTTGAACACCGGGGAGCTGTTTTTT
CDR3aa: CASSPRDLNTGELFF
j_gene: TRBJ2-2
v_gene: TRBV18
abundance: few
d_gene: NA

CDR3nt: TGTGCCAGCAGCCACGGGGACAGGCCCTACAATGAGCAGTTCTTC
CDR3aa: CASSHGDRPYNEQFF
j_gene: TRBJ2-1
v_gene: TRBV3-1
abundance: few
d_gene: TRBD1

CDR3nt: TGTGCCATCAGTGAGTCGGGGGCCCGAGCTGCGCGAACTGAAGCTTTCTTT
CDR3aa: CAISESGARAARTEAFF
j_gene: TRBJ1-1
v_gene: TRBV10-3
abundance: NA
d_gene: NA

CDR3nt: TGTGCCAGCAGCCGTGGGATGCTTAATGAAAAACTGTTTTTT
CDR3aa: CASSRGMLNEKLFF
j_gene: TRBJ1-4
v_gene: TRBV7-2
abundance: few
d_gene: NA

CDR3nt: TGTGCCAGCAGCTATGACTCCTACAATGAGCAGTTCTTC
CDR3aa: CASSYDSYNEQFF
j_gene: TRBJ2-1
v_gene: TRBV7-2
abundance: NA
d_gene: NA